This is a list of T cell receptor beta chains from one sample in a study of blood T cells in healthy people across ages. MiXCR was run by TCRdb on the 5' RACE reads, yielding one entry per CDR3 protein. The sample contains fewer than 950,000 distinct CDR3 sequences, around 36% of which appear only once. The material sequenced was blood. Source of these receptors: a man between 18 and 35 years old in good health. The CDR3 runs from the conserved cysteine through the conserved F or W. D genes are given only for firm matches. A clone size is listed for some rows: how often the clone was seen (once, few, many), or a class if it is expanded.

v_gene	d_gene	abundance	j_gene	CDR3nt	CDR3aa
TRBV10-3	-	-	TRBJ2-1	TGTGCCATCAGCCACCGGGACACTAACTACAATGAGCAGTTCTTC	CAISHRDTNYNEQFF
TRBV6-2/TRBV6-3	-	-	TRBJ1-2	TGTGCCAGCAGTTACTCGCCGCTTTCCGGGGACTACACCTTC	CASSYSPLSGDYTF
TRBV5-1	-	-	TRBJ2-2	TGCGCCAGCAGCTTTCTGTCTTACACCGGGGAGCTGTTTTTT	CASSFLSYTGELFF
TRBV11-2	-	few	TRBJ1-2	TGTGCCAGCAGCTTCATGGGGATGGCGGTGGGCTACACCTTC	CASSFMGMAVGYTF
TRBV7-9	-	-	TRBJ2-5	TGTGCCAGCAGCTTAAGGCAGGGGGGACAAGAGACCCAGTACTTC	CASSLRQGGQETQYF
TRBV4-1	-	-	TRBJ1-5	TGCGCCAGCAGCCAAGACGGCAGCGGGAATCGGCCCCAGCATTTT	CASSQDGSGNRPQHF
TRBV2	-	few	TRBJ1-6	TGTGCCAGCAGTGAAATGGCGGAACTCCTCCACTTT	CASSEMAELLHF
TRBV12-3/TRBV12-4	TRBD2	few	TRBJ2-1	TGTGCCAGCAGTTTAAACGCGGGGGGGATCGGTGAGCAGTTCTTC	CASSLNAGGIGEQFF
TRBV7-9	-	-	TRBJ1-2	TGTGCCAGCAGCTTAGACGGGTTACTTGGCTACACCTTC	CASSLDGLLGYTF
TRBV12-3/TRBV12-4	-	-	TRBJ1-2	TGTGCCAGCAGGGAAAGGCCGGGCCTAGGCTACACCTTC	CASRERPGLGYTF
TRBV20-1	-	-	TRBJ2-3	TGCAGTGCTAGAGATAAAGCACCCGACGAGCGGCCCACAGATACGCAGTATTTT	CSARDKAPDERPTDTQYF
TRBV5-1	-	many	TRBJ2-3	TGCGCCAGCAGCTTGGCCGACACCACAGATACGCAGTATTTT	CASSLADTTDTQYF
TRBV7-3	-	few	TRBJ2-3	TGTGCCAGCAGCTTAACGCTTTGGGATACGCAGTATTTT	CASSLTLWDTQYF
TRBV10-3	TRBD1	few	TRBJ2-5	TGTGCCACTACAGGGGGATTACAAGAGACCCAGTACTTC	CATTGGLQETQYF
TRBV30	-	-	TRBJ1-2	TGTGCCTGGAGTGTACTACGTAGTGGGGGCTACACCTTC	CAWSVLRSGGYTF
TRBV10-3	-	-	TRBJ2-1	TGTGCCATCAGTGAGTTTAATGAGCAGTTCTTC	CAISEFNEQFF
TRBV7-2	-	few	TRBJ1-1	TGTGCCAGCAGCTCCCGATATCAGGGGAACACTGAAGCTTTCTTT	CASSSRYQGNTEAFF
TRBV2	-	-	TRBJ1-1	TGTGCCAGCAGTGGCAGGGTGGACACTGAAGCTTTCTTT	CASSGRVDTEAFF
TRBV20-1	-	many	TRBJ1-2	TGCAGTGCTCCTCCACAGAGCCTCTATGGCTACACCTTC	CSAPPQSLYGYTF
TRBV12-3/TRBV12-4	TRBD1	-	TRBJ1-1	TGTGCCAGCAGTGTCCCAGGGGGTCTTGGTGGAGCTTTCTTT	CASSVPGGLGGAFF
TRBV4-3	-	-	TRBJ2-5	TGCGCCAGCAGCCAAGATTGGACGGGGCCAGGAGAGACCCAGTACTTC	CASSQDWTGPGETQYF
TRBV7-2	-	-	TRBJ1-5	TGTGCCAGCAGCTTTCAGGCAAATAGCAATCAGCCCCAGCATTTT	CASSFQANSNQPQHF
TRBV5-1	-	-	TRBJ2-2	TGCGCCAGCAGAGTGGTGACGAACACCGGGGAGCTGTTTTTT	CASRVVTNTGELFF
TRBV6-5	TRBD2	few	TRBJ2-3	TGTGCCAGCAGGGCAATAGCGGGGGGTACAGATACGCAGTATTTT	CASRAIAGGTDTQYF
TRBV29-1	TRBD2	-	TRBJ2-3	TGCAGCGTTGTTCCAGCGGGGGGGCATGATACGCAGTATTTT	CSVVPAGGHDTQYF
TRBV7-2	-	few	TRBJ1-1	TGTGCCAGCAGCTTATGGGGGGGAGGGAACACTGAAGCTTTCTTT	CASSLWGGGNTEAFF
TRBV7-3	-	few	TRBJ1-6	TGTGCCAGCAGCTTAAGGGGACCTTCCGGGAGGAATAATTCACCCCTCCACTTT	CASSLRGPSGRNNSPLHF
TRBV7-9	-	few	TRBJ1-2	TGTGCCAGCAGCACTCGGGACGGACCATATGGCTACACCTTC	CASSTRDGPYGYTF
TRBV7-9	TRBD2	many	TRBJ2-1	TGTGCCAGCAGTCTCCTTGCGGGGGCCTACAATGAGCAGTTCTTC	CASSLLAGAYNEQFF
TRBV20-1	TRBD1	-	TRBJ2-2	TGCAGTGCTAGTACAGGGGGGTCCGGGGAGCTGTTTTTT	CSASTGGSGELFF
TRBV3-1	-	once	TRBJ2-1	TGTGCCAGCAGCCAGACCCAAGCCAGCTCCTACAATGAGCAGTTCTTC	CASSQTQASSYNEQFF
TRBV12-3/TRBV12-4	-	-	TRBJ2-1	TGTGCCAGCAATTCTCAGGGGAGCTCCTACAATGAGCAGTTCTTC	CASNSQGSSYNEQFF
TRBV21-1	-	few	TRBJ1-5	TGTGCCAGCAGCAAAGGCCAGAATAGCAATCAGCCCCAGCATTTT	CASSKGQNSNQPQHF
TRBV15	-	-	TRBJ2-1	TGTGCCGGGAGCTCCGGTTACAATGAGCAGTTCTTC	CAGSSGYNEQFF
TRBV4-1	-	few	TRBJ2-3	TGCGCCAGCAGCCGGCGGCCTAGCGGCACAGATACGCAGTATTTT	CASSRRPSGTDTQYF
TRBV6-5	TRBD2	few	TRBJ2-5	TGTGCCAGCACCCTTTATGGGGGGGTCGAGACCCAGTACTTC	CASTLYGGVETQYF
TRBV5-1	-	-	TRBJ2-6	TGCGCCAGCAGCTTGAGTGCGGATTCTGGGGCCAACGTCCTGACTTTC	CASSLSADSGANVLTF
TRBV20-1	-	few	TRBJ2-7	TGCAGTGCTAGAAAACAGGGTGGCGAGCAGTACTTC	CSARKQGGEQYF
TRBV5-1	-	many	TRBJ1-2	TGCGCCAGCGCCCCCCCGGGCGCGGATGGCTACACCTTC	CASAPPGADGYTF
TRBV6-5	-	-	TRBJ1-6	TGTGCCAGCAGTCCCCTCTGGGGCACAGGTGATTCACCCCTCCACTTT	CASSPLWGTGDSPLHF
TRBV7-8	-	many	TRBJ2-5	TGTGCCAGCAGCTTAGAGGGCCAAGCCCAAGAGACCCAGTACTTC	CASSLEGQAQETQYF
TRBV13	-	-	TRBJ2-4	TGTGCCAGCAGCTTAACCTGGGAAGAGGCCAAAAACATTCAGTACTTC	CASSLTWEEAKNIQYF